A single sample is the source of the 14 T cell receptor beta chains below, sequenced in a study of T cell responses to AZD1222 COVID-19 vaccine. TCRdb keeps only in-frame clones here, not all; method: immunoSEQ multiplex PCR. This sample has 130,000 to 150,000 clones, with approximately 91% found just once. The sample consisted of peripheral blood, taken 28 days after the second AZD1222 dose. The receptors were gathered from an adult who received the AZD1222 COVID-19 vaccine.

J is TRBJ2-2 and V is TRBV5-4, with 8 bases that match TRBD1. V shed 0 bases, J shed 1 base, and the junction held 2 bases outside the gene matches. The CDR3 runs 16 residues. Germline CDR1 SGHNT, CDR2 YYREEE (reference sequence). The CDR3 loop is CASSLDGTGNTGELFF. In nucleotides, the CDR3 is TGTGCCAGCAGCTTGGATGGGACAGGGAACACCGGGGAGCTGTTTTTT.

V usage is TRBV10-1 and J usage is TRBJ2-1, with D possibly being TRBD1 or TRBD2 (5 bases each). CDR3 length equals 15 residues. V was pared by 2 bases and J by 8 bases, with 16 bases between. CDR1 and CDR2 (germline): WNHNN, SYGVQD (reference sequence). The CDR3 loop is CASSEGASPTDEQFF. CDR3 DNA: TGCGCCAGCAGTGAGGGGGCTAGCCCTACAGATGAGCAGTTCTTC.

This clone showed up just once. The V gene is TRBV5-1, the J gene TRBJ1-2, with D maybe TRBD1 (6 bases). Trimming removed 0 bases at V and 3 bases at J, with 6 bases between. The CDR3 has 13 amino acids. Germline V gene data show CDR1 as SGHRS and CDR2 as YFSETQ. This chain's CDR3 is CASSLDRDYGYTF. DNA for the CDR3: TGCGCCAGCAGCTTGGACAGGGACTATGGCTACACCTTC. Supplemented by reference TRBV5-1 and TRBJ1-2, the full variable domain reads KAGVTQTPRYLIKTRGQQVTLSCSPISGHRSVSWYQQTPGQGLQFLFEYFSETQRNKGNFPGRFSGRQFSNSRSEMNVSTLELGDSALYLCASSLDRDYGYTFGSGTRLTVV.

The V gene is TRBV9, the J gene TRBJ1-1; TRBD1 matches 11 bases. The V segment lost 2 bases and the J segment 1 base; nucleotides outside the gene matches: 4. The CDR3 totals 16 residues. Germline CDR1 is SGDLS and CDR2 is YYNGEE. The CDR3 is CASSVGTGGRNTEAFF. CDR3 DNA: TGTGCCAGCAGCGTCGGGACAGGGGGGAGGAACACTGAAGCTTTCTTT.

The chain employs TRBV29-1 and TRBJ1-1; 8 nucleotides agree with TRBD1. Germline V lookup: CDR1 SQVTM, CDR2 ANQGSEA. This CDR3 has 14 residues. With 6 bases clipped from V and 1 base from J, the junction kept 7 bases outside the gene matches. This CDR3 reads CSVRTGRRNTEAFF. CDR3 sequence (DNA): TGCAGCGTGAGGACAGGGAGAAGGAACACTGAAGCTTTCTTT.

This clone appeared once. The chain joins TRBV5-1 to TRBJ2-7; D remains ambiguous. From germline, CDR1 is SGHRS and CDR2 YFSETQ. The CDR3 loop spans 15 amino acids. V lost 4 bases to trimming and J lost 0 bases, with 14 bases between them. CDR3 loop: CASSRTVGSSYEQYF. In DNA, the CDR3 is TGCGCCAGCAGCCGAACGGTGGGAAGCTCCTACGAGCAGTACTTC.

The chain couples TRBV7-2 to TRBJ2-7; possible D gene TRBD2, 6 bases. CDR1 is SGHTA, CDR2 FQGNSA, per germline. The CDR3 is 15 amino acids. V lost 2 bases and J 4 bases, leaving 15 bases between the germline ends. The CDR3 nucleotides read TGTGCCAGCAGCTTAAACCAAGGAGGAGGGTACGAGCAGTACTTC. Amino acids: CASSLNQGGGYEQYF.

The genes are TRBV14 and TRBJ2-1, with D unclear. V lost 5 bases, J lost 2 bases, and 4 bases lay in between. Germline assignment: CDR1 SGHDN and CDR2 FVKESK. The CDR3 sequence is 12 residues long. This CDR3 reads CASSLTYNEQFF. The CDR3 DNA sequence: TGTGCCAGCAGCTTAACCTACAATGAGCAGTTCTTC.

The genes are TRBV3-1 (or the pseudogene TRBV3-2) and TRBJ1-1; 9 bases line up with TRBD1. This CDR3 is built from 15 residues. V lost 4 bases to trimming and J lost 2 bases; unmatched junction nucleotides: 5. CDR1 and CDR2 from the germline V gene are LGHDT and YNNKEL (reference sequence). The CDR3 region is CASSRGTGLNTEAFF. For the CDR3, the DNA is TGTGCCAGCAGCCGAGGGACAGGGCTCAACACTGAAGCTTTCTTT.

V is TRBV6-5 and J is TRBJ2-5; D is uncertain. From germline, CDR1 is MNHEY and CDR2 SVGAGI. Trimming pared 2 bases from V and 4 bases from J, leaving 5 bases between. This CDR3 region has 12 residues. The CDR3 bases are TGTGCCAGCAGTTACGGTCGAGAGACCCAGTACTTC. Translated, it gives CASSYGRETQYF.

This chain joins TRBV20-1 and TRBJ1-3; no clear D. Trimming took 3 bases from V and 4 from J, leaving 4 bases between them. CDR1 DFQATT and CDR2 SNEGSKA come from the germline V gene (reference sequence). CDR3 length equals 11 residues. CDR3 in DNA: TGCAGTGCTAGGCTCGGAAACACCATATATTTT. It translates to CSARLGNTIYF.

For the CDR3, the DNA is TGCGCCAGCAGCCAAACTTCGTTCCAGGGGGCGGAAGCTTTCTTT. It specifies CASSQTSFQGAEAFF. The chain employs TRBV5-1 and TRBJ1-1, with 8 nucleotides matching TRBD1. There are 15 residues in the CDR3. CDR1 SGHRS and CDR2 YFSETQ come from the germline V gene. The V and J ends lost 4 bases and 8 bases, in that order; junction bases with no gene match: 13.

The chain has TRBV7-8 and TRBJ2-7; the D call may be TRBD1 or TRBD2 (5 bases each). V lost 4 bases and J lost 4, with 17 bases in between. CDR1 SGHVS and CDR2 FQNEAQ come from the germline V gene. The length of the CDR3 is 15 residues. CDR3 in amino acids: CASSWAGPEGYEQYF. CDR3 in DNA: TGTGCCAGCAGCTGGGCAGGACCCGAGGGGTACGAGCAGTACTTC.

The J gene is TRBJ1-1, the V gene TRBV6-4; unclear D gene. The CDR3 is 12 residues long. Deletions cut 3 bases from V and 7 bases from J, with 9 bases between. CDR1 is MRHNA and CDR2 is SNTAGT in the germline V gene. CDR3 loop: CASSENGGEAFF. As DNA, the CDR3 is TGTGCCAGCAGTGAAAATGGTGGTGAAGCTTTCTTT.